This T cell receptor beta chain was obtained from a study of cytomegalovirus exposure and HLA in healthy donors. Researchers ran the PCR with 60 Vbeta and 13 Jbeta primers. The protocol was immunoSEQ multiplex PCR, while the TCRdb copy is restricted to in-frame clones and leaves out a portion. Of about 170,000 clones listed, around three quarters are singletons. Germline V CDR1 and CDR2: MRHNA, SNTAGT. There are 10 residues in the CDR3. V was clipped by 5 bases and J by 6 bases, with 5 bases between them. As concerns this clone: The antigen remains unidentified.

Broader study findings: Presence/absence analyses rested on an assumption that sequencing depth was roughly uniform across donors.

This clonotype originated in a woman in her forties or fifties in good health and CMV-seronegative. This chain joins TRBV6-4 and TRBJ2-7; unclear D gene. Sequenced material: PBMCs. In DNA form, the CDR3 reads TGTGCCAGCAGTCCAGGCGAGCAGTACTTC. Its translation: CASSPGEQYF.